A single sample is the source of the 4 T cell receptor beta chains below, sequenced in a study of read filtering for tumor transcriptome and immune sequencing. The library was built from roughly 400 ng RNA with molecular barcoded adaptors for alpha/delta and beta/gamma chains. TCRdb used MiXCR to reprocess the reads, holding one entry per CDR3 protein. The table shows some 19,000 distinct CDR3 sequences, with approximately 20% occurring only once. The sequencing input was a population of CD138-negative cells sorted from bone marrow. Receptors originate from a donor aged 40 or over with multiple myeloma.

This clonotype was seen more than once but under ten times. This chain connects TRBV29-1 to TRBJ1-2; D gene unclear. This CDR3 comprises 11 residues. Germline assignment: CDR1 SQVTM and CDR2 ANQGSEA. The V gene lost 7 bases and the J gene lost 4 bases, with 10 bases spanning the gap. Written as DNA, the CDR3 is TGCAGCGCTCCCCAATCCTATGGCTACACCTTC. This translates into CSAPQSYGYTF.

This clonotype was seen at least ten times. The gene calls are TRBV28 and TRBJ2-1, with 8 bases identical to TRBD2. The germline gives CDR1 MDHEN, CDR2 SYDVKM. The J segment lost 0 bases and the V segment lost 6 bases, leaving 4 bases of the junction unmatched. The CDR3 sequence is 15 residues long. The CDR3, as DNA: TGTGCCAGCAGCCCAAGCGGGAGCTCCTACAATGAGCAGTTCTTC. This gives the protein CASSPSGSSYNEQFF.

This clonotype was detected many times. The CDR3 region is CASSQVLSQTSSYEQYF. The CDR3 DNA reads TGTGCCAGCAGCCAAGTCTTGTCCCAGACGAGCTCCTACGAGCAGTACTTC. This chain uses TRBV3-1 with TRBJ2-7; D is ambiguous. This CDR3 is 17 amino acids long. Trimming shortened V by 1 base and J by 0 bases, and 16 bases separated the two germline ends. CDR1 is LGHDT, CDR2 YNNKEL, per germline (reference sequence).

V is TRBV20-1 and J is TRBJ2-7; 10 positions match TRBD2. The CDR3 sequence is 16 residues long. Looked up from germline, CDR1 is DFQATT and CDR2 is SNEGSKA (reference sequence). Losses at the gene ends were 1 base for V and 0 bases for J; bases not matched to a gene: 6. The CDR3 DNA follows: TGCAGTGCTAGAGCGCTAGCGGGAGACCTCTCCTACGAGCAGTACTTC. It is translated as CSARALAGDLSYEQYF.